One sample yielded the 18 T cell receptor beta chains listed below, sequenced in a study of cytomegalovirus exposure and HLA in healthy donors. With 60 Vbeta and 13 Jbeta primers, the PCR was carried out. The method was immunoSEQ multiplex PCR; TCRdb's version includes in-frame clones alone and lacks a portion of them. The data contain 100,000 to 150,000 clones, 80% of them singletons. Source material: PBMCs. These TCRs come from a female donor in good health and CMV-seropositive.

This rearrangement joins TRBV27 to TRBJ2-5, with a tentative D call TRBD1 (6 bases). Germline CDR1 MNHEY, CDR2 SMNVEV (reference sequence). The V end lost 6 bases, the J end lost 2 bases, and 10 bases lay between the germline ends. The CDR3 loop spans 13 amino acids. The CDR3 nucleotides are TGTGCCAGCAGACTGGACAGACAAGAGACCCAGTACTTC. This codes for CASRLDRQETQYF.

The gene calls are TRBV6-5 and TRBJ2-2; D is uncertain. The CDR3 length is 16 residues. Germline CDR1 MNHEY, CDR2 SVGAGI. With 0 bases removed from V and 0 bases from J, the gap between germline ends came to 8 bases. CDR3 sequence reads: CASSYSGSSNTGELFF. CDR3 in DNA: TGTGCCAGCAGTTACTCGGGCAGCTCGAACACCGGGGAGCTGTTTTTT.

The CDR3 here is CSVEEWQGLNTEAFF. The DNA for the CDR3 is TGCAGCGTTGAAGAGTGGCAGGGTTTGAACACTGAAGCTTTCTTT. This sequence joins TRBV29-1 and TRBJ1-1, with TRBD1 as a possible D gene (5 bases). Germline lookup yields CDR1 SQVTM and CDR2 ANQGSEA. The CDR3 length is 15 residues. V dropped 0 bases and J dropped 0 bases, with 11 bases sitting between them.

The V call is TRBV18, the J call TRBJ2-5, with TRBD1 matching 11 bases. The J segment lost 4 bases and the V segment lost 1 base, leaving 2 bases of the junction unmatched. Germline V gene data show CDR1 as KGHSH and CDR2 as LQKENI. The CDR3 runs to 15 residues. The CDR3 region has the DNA TGTGCCAGCTCACCACGGGGACAGGGGGGAGAGACCCAGTACTTC. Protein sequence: CASSPRGQGGETQYF. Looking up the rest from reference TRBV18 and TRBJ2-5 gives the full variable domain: NAGVMQNPRHLVRRRGQEARLRCSPMKGHSHVYWYRQLPEEGLKFMVYLQKENIIDESGMPKERFSAEFPKEGPSILRIQQVVRGDSAAYFCASSPRGQGGETQYFGPGTRLLVL.

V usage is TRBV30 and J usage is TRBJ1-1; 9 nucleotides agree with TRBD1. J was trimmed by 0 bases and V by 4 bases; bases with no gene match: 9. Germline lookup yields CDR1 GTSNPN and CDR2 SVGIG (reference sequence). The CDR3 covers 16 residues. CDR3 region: CAWKGRRDRVNTEAFF. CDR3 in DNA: TGTGCCTGGAAAGGGCGGCGGGACAGGGTGAACACTGAAGCTTTCTTT.

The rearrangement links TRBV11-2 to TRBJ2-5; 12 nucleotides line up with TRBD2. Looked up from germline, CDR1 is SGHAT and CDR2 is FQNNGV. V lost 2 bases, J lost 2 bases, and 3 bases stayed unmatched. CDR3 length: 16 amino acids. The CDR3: CASSLSLAGGQETQYF. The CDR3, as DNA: TGTGCCAGCAGCTTATCCCTAGCGGGGGGGCAAGAGACCCAGTACTTC.

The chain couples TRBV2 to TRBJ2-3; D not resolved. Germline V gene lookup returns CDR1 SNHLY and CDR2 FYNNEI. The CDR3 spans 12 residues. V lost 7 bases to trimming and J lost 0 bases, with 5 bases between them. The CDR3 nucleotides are TGTGCCAGCACCCGGAGCACAGATACGCAGTATTTT. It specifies CASTRSTDTQYF.

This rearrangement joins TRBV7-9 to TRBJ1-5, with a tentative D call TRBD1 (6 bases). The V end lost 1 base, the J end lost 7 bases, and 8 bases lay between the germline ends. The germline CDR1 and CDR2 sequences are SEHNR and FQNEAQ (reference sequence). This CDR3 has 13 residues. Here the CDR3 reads CASSLEGVQPQHF. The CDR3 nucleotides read TGTGCCAGCAGCTTAGAGGGGGTACAGCCCCAGCATTTT.

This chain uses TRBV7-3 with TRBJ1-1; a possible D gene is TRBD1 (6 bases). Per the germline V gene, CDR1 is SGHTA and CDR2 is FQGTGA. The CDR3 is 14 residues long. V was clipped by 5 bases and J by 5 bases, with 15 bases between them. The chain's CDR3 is CASSPWGGRTEAFF. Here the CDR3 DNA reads TGTGCCAGCAGCCCTTGGGGGGGCCGAACTGAAGCTTTCTTT.

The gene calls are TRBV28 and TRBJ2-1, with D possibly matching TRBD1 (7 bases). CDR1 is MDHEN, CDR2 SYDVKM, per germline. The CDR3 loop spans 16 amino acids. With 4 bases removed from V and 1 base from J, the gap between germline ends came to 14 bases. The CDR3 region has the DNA TGTGCCAGCAGTTCCCCAGGGGGGATTTCCTACAATGAGCAGTTCTTC. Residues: CASSSPGGISYNEQFF.

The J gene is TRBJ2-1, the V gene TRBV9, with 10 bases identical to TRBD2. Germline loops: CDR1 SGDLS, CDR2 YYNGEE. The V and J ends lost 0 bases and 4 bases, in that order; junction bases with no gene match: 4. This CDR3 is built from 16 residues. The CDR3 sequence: CASSVGNSGGYNEQFF. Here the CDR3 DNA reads TGTGCCAGCAGCGTAGGAAATAGCGGGGGGTACAATGAGCAGTTCTTC.

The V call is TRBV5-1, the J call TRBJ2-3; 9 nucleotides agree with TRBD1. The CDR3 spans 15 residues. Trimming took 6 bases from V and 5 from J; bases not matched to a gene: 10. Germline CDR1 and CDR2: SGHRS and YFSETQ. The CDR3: CASTDRGSSVDTQYF. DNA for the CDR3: TGCGCCAGCACCGACAGGGGGTCTTCGGTAGATACGCAGTATTTT.

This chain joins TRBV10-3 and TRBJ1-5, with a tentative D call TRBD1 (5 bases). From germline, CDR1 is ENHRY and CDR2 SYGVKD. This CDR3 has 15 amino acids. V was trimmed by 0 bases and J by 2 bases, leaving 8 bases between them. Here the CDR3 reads CAISESGGGNQPQHF. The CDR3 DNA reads TGTGCCATCAGTGAGTCCGGGGGAGGCAATCAGCCCCAGCATTTT.

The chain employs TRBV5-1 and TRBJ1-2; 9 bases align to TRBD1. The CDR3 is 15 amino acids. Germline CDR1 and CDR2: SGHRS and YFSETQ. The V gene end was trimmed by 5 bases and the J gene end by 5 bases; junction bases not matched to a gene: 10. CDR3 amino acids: CASRTGTGSSYGYTF. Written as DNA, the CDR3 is TGCGCCAGCAGGACCGGGACAGGGAGTAGTTATGGCTACACCTTC. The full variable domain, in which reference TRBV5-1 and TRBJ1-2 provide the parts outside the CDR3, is KAGVTQTPRYLIKTRGQQVTLSCSPISGHRSVSWYQQTPGQGLQFLFEYFSETQRNKGNFPGRFSGRQFSNSRSEMNVSTLELGDSALYLCASRTGTGSSYGYTFGSGTRLTVV.

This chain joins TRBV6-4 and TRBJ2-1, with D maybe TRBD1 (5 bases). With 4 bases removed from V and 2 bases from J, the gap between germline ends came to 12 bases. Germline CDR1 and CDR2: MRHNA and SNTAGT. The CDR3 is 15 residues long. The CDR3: CASSARQFPYNEQFF. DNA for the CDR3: TGTGCCAGCAGTGCCAGACAGTTCCCCTACAATGAGCAGTTCTTC.

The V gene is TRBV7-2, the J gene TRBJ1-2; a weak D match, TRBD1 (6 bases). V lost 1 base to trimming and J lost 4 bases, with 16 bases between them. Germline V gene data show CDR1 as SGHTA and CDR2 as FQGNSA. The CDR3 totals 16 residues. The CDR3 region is CASSLGAATGLYGYTF. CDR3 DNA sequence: TGTGCCAGCAGCTTAGGGGCGGCCACAGGGCTCTATGGCTACACCTTC.

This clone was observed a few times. The CDR3 DNA is TGTGCCAGCAGCTTAAGACAGGCTAGAAGCTCCTATAATTCACCCCTCCACTTT. The encoded protein is CASSLRQARSSYNSPLHF. This chain links TRBV7-8 with TRBJ1-6, with a weak D call TRBD1 (6 bases). Germline loops: CDR1 SGHVS, CDR2 FQNEAQ. The CDR3 consists of 18 residues. V dropped 2 bases and J dropped 0 bases, with 14 bases sitting between them.

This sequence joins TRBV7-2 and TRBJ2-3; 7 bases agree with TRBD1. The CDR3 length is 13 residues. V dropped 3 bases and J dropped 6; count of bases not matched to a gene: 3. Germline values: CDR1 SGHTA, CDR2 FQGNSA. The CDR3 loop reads CASSLGQTDTQYF. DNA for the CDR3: TGTGCCAGCAGCTTGGGACAGACTGATACGCAGTATTTT.